This TCR beta chain is from a study of T cell responses to AZD1222 COVID-19 vaccine. The CDR3 covers 15 residues. The germline V gene has CDR1 SGHAT and CDR2 FQNNGV. V was trimmed by 0 bases and J by 1 base, leaving 7 bases between them. A remark on this clone: Its specificity is not known.

Points from the study as a whole: The donor group comprised mostly white British people and more females; the analysis possibly underestimated clonal diversity. Two doses of AZD1222 preceded a rise in Spike-specific TCR breadth and depth. Unmutated variant regions reportedly attract nearly half of all spike-specific TCRs.

TCRdb's table, derived via immunoSEQ multiplex PCR, lists solely in-frame clones and lacks some. In the table there are over 85,000 clones, 70% to 90% of which are singletons. This TCR came from an adult in good health. The genes are TRBV11-2 and TRBJ1-5, with D unresolved. The sample consisted of peripheral blood, taken on day 0 of AZD1222 vaccination. In DNA form, the CDR3 reads TGTGCCAGCAGCTTAGACGGGGAGAGCAATCAGCCCCAGCATTTT. As protein: CASSLDGESNQPQHF.